This is a list of T cell receptor beta chains from one sample in a study of shared clonotypes between healthy human individuals. Using immunoSEQ multiplex PCR, the repertoire was profiled, and TCRdb retains in-frame clones only, with some absent. The table has 950,000 to 1,100,000 clones, around 76% seen once. The sequenced sample consisted of memory CD4+ T cells sorted from blood. These receptors were taken from a man in his late teens or twenties in good health. Each CDR3 is given with its conserved first and last residue. The order of the fields is D gene, J gene, clone size, V gene, CDR3 protein, CDR3 DNA. A D gene is named only where the DNA matches it firmly. Clone size, where shown, is once, few, many, or a class for clones that have expanded.

NA	TRBJ2-1	NA	TRBV18	CASSPKAGNPNEQFF	TGTGCCAGCTCACCAAAGGCAGGGAATCCCAATGAGCAGTTCTTC
NA	TRBJ1-5	few	TRBV6-5	CASRLQGQPQHF	TGTGCCAGCAGATTACAGGGACAGCCCCAGCATTTT
TRBD2	TRBJ2-7	NA	TRBV2	CASSESLAGGYEQYF	TGTGCCAGCAGTGAATCGTTAGCGGGGGGCTACGAGCAGTACTTC
NA	TRBJ1-2	NA	TRBV4-1	CASSQVGGTLWEGYTF	TGCGCCAGCAGCCAAGTCGGGGGGACCTTATGGGAGGGCTACACCTTC
NA	TRBJ1-2	NA	TRBV5-1	CASSFGSSSSGGYTF	TGCGCCAGCAGCTTTGGTTCCTCCTCCTCCGGTGGCTACACCTTC
TRBD1	TRBJ1-6	NA	TRBV5-6	CASSLAGQGLGSPLHF	TGTGCCAGCAGCTTGGCGGGACAGGGGTTGGGGTCACCCCTCCACTTT
NA	TRBJ2-7	NA	TRBV14	CASSQGPFLYF	TGTGCCAGCAGCCAAGGGCCGTTTCTCTACTTC
NA	TRBJ1-3	NA	TRBV5-1	CASSLGPGNTIYF	TGCGCCAGCAGCTTGGGTCCCGGAAACACCATATATTTT
NA	TRBJ1-2	NA	TRBV27	CASSSRGVYGYTF	TGTGCCAGCAGTTCACGGGGCGTCTATGGCTACACCTTC
NA	TRBJ2-4	once	TRBV19	CASSIVYSGTKNIQYF	TGTGCCAGTAGTATAGTGTACAGTGGGACCAAAAACATTCAGTACTTC
TRBD1	TRBJ1-2	NA	TRBV7-9	CASSLPTTGFGYTF	TGTGCCAGCAGCTTACCCACGACAGGGTTTGGCTACACCTTC
TRBD2	TRBJ2-7	few	TRBV18	CASSRSGLGEKEQYF	TGTGCCAGCTCGCGTTCGGGACTAGGAGAGAAAGAGCAGTACTTC
TRBD2	TRBJ2-1	NA	TRBV5-1	CASSPGSLAGVNEQFF	TGCGCCAGCAGCCCCGGGAGTCTAGCGGGAGTCAATGAGCAGTTCTTC
TRBD1	TRBJ2-7	NA	TRBV2	CASSPGTGRSEQYF	TGTGCCAGCAGTCCCGGGACAGGGCGATCCGAGCAGTACTTC
NA	TRBJ1-4	NA	TRBV15	CATSSHSSTNEKLFF	TGTGCCACCAGCAGCCACAGTTCAACTAATGAAAAACTGTTTTTT
TRBD1	TRBJ1-2	few	TRBV5-6	CASSQGQFYGYTF	TGTGCCAGCAGCCAGGGACAGTTTTATGGCTACACCTTC
NA	TRBJ2-7	NA	TRBV30	CAWSGVYYEQYF	TGTGCCTGGAGTGGCGTGTACTACGAGCAGTACTTC
TRBD1	TRBJ1-1	NA	TRBV18	CASSPIQGAAEAFF	TGTGCCAGCTCACCTATACAGGGGGCGGCCGAAGCTTTCTTT
NA	TRBJ2-5	NA	TRBV5-6	CASSLAGRGRETQYF	TGTGCCAGCAGCTTGGCCGGCAGGGGCCGTGAGACCCAGTACTTC
NA	TRBJ2-1	once	TRBV19	CATRVSNNEQFF	TGTGCCACCCGTGTATCCAACAATGAGCAGTTCTTC
NA	TRBJ2-7	few	TRBV7-8	CASSLAQSGSYEQYF	TGTGCCAGCAGCTTAGCCCAGTCCGGGTCCTACGAGCAGTACTTC
NA	TRBJ1-1	many	TRBV7-2	CASSFLFPGRTNTEAFF	TGTGCCAGCAGCTTCCTATTTCCGGGACGTACGAACACTGAAGCTTTCTTT
NA	TRBJ1-4	few	TRBV6-5	CASSYPGTEKLFF	TGTGCCAGCAGTTACCCCGGAACCGAAAAACTGTTTTTT
TRBD1	TRBJ2-7	NA	TRBV11-2	CASTNRGPQIGEQYF	TGTGCCAGCACCAACAGGGGGCCCCAAATCGGCGAGCAGTACTTC
NA	TRBJ2-3	NA	TRBV9	CASSLPQGFTDTQYF	TGTGCCAGCAGCCTCCCCCAGGGATTCACAGATACGCAGTATTTT
NA	TRBJ2-3	NA	TRBV14	CASSQGGYPADTQYF	TGTGCCAGCAGCCAAGGAGGCTACCCGGCAGATACGCAGTATTTT
TRBD1	TRBJ1-3	many	TRBV5-8	CASSFRDSGNTIYF	TGTGCCAGCAGCTTCCGGGACAGTGGAAACACCATATATTTT
TRBD1	TRBJ1-2	NA	TRBV5-1	CASSLSTGDYGYTF	TGCGCCAGCAGCTTGAGTACAGGGGACTATGGCTACACCTTC
NA	TRBJ1-5	few	TRBV6-6	CASSSPGRGNQPQHF	TGTGCCAGCAGTTCCCCAGGCAGGGGTAATCAGCCCCAGCATTTT
NA	TRBJ1-1	NA	TRBV18	CASSPLQGGTEAFF	TGTGCCAGCTCACCACTCCAGGGCGGCACTGAAGCTTTCTTT
NA	TRBJ2-2	NA	TRBV30	CAWKGSANTGELFF	TGTGCCTGGAAAGGCAGCGCGAACACCGGGGAGCTGTTTTTT
NA	TRBJ2-7	NA	TRBV12-5	CASGDFGGF	TGTGCTAGTGGTGATTTCGGGGGTTTC
TRBD2	TRBJ2-3	NA	TRBV30	CAWSPGLAGGSDTQYF	TGTGCCTGGAGTCCCGGACTAGCGGGAGGATCAGATACGCAGTATTTT
NA	TRBJ2-5	NA	TRBV2	CASSTGLTQETQYF	TGTGCCAGCAGCACAGGATTAACTCAAGAGACCCAGTACTTC
TRBD1	TRBJ1-1	NA	TRBV5-1	CASSSTGSGTEAFF	TGCGCCAGCAGCTCGACAGGGTCGGGGACTGAAGCTTTCTTT
TRBD1	TRBJ1-1	NA	TRBV7-2	CASSLGTGTLGAFF	TGTGCCAGCAGCTTAGGGACAGGCACCCTAGGGGCTTTCTTT
TRBD1	TRBJ1-5	NA	TRBV30	CAWSPRDRDNQPQHF	TGTGCCTGGAGTCCCCGGGACAGGGATAATCAGCCCCAGCATTTT
NA	TRBJ2-1	NA	TRBV5-1	CASSLVLANEQFF	TGCGCCAGCAGCTTGGTGTTAGCTAATGAGCAGTTCTTC
NA	TRBJ2-2	NA	TRBV10-1	CASSERFGELFF	TGCGCCAGCAGTGAAAGGTTTGGGGAGCTGTTTTTT
NA	TRBJ2-7	NA	TRBV7-9	CASSLRAGALSYEQYF	TGTGCCAGCAGCTTAAGGGCAGGGGCGCTCTCCTACGAGCAGTACTTC
NA	TRBJ2-3	NA	TRBV9	CASSVGGYTDTQYF	TGTGCCAGCAGCGTAGGGGGGTACACAGATACGCAGTATTTT
NA	TRBJ2-1	NA	TRBV19	CASSIGGSMGIEQFF	TGTGCCAGTAGTATAGGAGGGTCTATGGGGATTGAGCAGTTCTTC
NA	TRBJ1-1	few	TRBV5-1	CASSGSWGSEAFF	TGCGCCAGCAGCGGAAGTTGGGGCAGTGAAGCTTTCTTT
NA	TRBJ1-6	NA	TRBV6-1	CASNGQGGGNSPLHF	TGTGCCAGCAATGGCCAGGGAGGAGGCAATTCACCCCTCCACTTT
TRBD1	TRBJ1-1	few	TRBV11-1	CASSFIQGAEAFF	TGTGCCAGCAGCTTCATACAGGGGGCTGAAGCTTTCTTT
NA	TRBJ2-7	NA	TRBV15	CATSRGQGGPYEQYF	TGTGCCACCAGCAGAGGGCAGGGGGGTCCCTACGAGCAGTACTTC
NA	TRBJ2-5	NA	TRBV30	CAWSTRGLGGETQYF	TGTGCCTGGAGTACCAGGGGCCTTGGAGGGGAGACCCAGTACTTC
NA	TRBJ2-1	NA	TRBV30	CAWSVAVAAYNEQFF	TGTGCCTGGAGTGTAGCGGTAGCGGCATACAATGAGCAGTTCTTC
NA	TRBJ2-7	NA	TRBV7-3	CASSLGGNSYEQYF	TGTGCCAGCAGCTTAGGCGGGAACTCCTACGAGCAGTACTTC
TRBD2	TRBJ2-7	NA	TRBV7-2	CASSLGQRGTYEQYF	TGTGCCAGCAGCTTGGGCCAGCGGGGGACCTACGAGCAGTACTTC
NA	TRBJ1-3	NA	TRBV5-1	CASSSWDTDSGNTIYF	TGCGCCAGCAGCTCCTGGGACACGGACTCTGGAAACACCATATATTTT
NA	TRBJ2-3	NA	TRBV7-2	CASSWVEGDTQYF	TGTGCCAGCAGCTGGGTAGAGGGAGATACGCAGTATTTT
NA	TRBJ1-4	NA	TRBV7-2	CASSFFGEKLFF	TGTGCCAGCAGCTTTTTCGGTGAAAAACTGTTTTTT
TRBD1	TRBJ1-2	NA	TRBV7-9	CASSLGGQGATNYGYTF	TGTGCCAGCAGCTTAGGGGGCCAGGGGGCAACTAACTATGGCTACACCTTC
TRBD2	TRBJ2-5	NA	TRBV4-3	CASSPSGREETQYF	TGCGCCAGCAGCCCTAGCGGGAGAGAGGAGACCCAGTACTTC
NA	TRBJ1-5	few	TRBV27	CASSSLTGFQHF	TGTGCCAGCAGTAGCCTCACAGGGTTTCAGCATTTT